This is a list of T cell receptor beta chains from one sample in a study of blood T cell repertoires in COVID-19. The protocol was immunoSEQ multiplex PCR, while the TCRdb copy is restricted to in-frame clones and leaves out a portion. The sample includes under 500,000 clones, 70% to 90% of them seen just once. Source material: PBMCs or T cells enriched from blood (not recorded which). These TCRs come from a woman aged 18-35 years with acute COVID-19. The CDR3 runs from the conserved cysteine through the conserved F or W. A D gene is named only where the DNA matches it firmly. Expanded clones are given a class, and other clones once, few, many or no size at all.

clone_size d_call j_call v_call cdr3_nt cdr3_aa
once . TRBJ2-1 TRBV5-1 TGCGCCAGCAGCTTGACTAGCTCTTACAATGAGCAGTTCTTC CASSLTSSYNEQFF
. TRBD1 TRBJ2-3 TRBV7-9 TGTGCCAGCAGCTTGGACAGGTCCTTCACAGATACGCAGTATTTT CASSLDRSFTDTQYF
. TRBD1 TRBJ1-6 TRBV10-2 TGCGCCAGCAGTGAGACACAGGGGGTCGCCTATTCACCCCTCCACTTT CASSETQGVAYSPLHF
. . TRBJ2-7 TRBV29-1 TGCAGCGTTCTTTACGGTTCCTACGAGCAGTACTTC CSVLYGSYEQYF
. TRBD2 TRBJ2-1 TRBV4-1 TGCGCCAGCAGCCAAGTTAGTACTAGCGGAGCTAATGAGCAGTTCTTC CASSQVSTSGANEQFF
. . TRBJ1-5 TRBV18 TGTGCCAGCTCACCAACGGCAGGGTCCCCTCATTTT CASSPTAGSPHF
. . TRBJ1-1 TRBV10-2 TGCGCCAGCAGTGACTCCGGGTCGTATGTCGGCGGAACTGAAGCTTTCTTT CASSDSGSYVGGTEAFF
. TRBD2 TRBJ2-7 TRBV6-5 TGTGCCAGCACTATTATTCGGACTAGGGCCTACGAGCAGTACTTC CASTIIRTRAYEQYF
. . TRBJ2-1 TRBV2 TGTGCCAGCAAGAACAACCCCAATGAGCAGTTCTTC CASKNNPNEQFF
. . TRBJ2-1 TRBV7-3 TGTGCCAGCAGCTTAGCAGGGTCCAATGAGCAGTTCTTC CASSLAGSNEQFF
few . TRBJ1-5 TRBV7-3 TGTGCCAGCAGCTTGGACAAAAATCAGCCCCAGCATTTT CASSLDKNQPQHF
. . TRBJ2-7 TRBV5-6 TGTGCCAGCAGCTTGGTTACAGTCTACGAGCAGTACTTC CASSLVTVYEQYF
once . TRBJ1-6 TRBV3-1/TRBV3-2 TGTGCCAGCAGCCAAGATCAAGGCGGATCCCTCCACTTT CASSQDQGGSLHF
. TRBD2 TRBJ2-1 TRBV4-1 TGCGCCAGCAGCCAAGATCAGAGGACTAGTCGGTACAATGAGCAGTTCTTC CASSQDQRTSRYNEQFF
. . TRBJ2-2 TRBV24-1 TGTGCCACCAGTGATTACCGGGACACCGGGGAGCTGTTTTTT CATSDYRDTGELFF
. TRBD2 TRBJ2-7 TRBV15 TGTGCCACCAGCAGAGAACCGTATCTAGCGGACTCCTACGAGCAGTACTTC CATSREPYLADSYEQYF
. TRBD2 TRBJ2-1 TRBV4-3 TGCGCCAGCAGCCAAGACCGACTAGCGGGAGGGCCTGGCAATGAGCAGTTCTTC CASSQDRLAGGPGNEQFF
few TRBD1 TRBJ1-5 TRBV28 TGTGCCAGCAGTTTATCCCCGGACAGGGGGCATCCTCAGCCCCAGCATTTT CASSLSPDRGHPQPQHF
. . TRBJ1-5 TRBV4-1 TGCGCCAGCAGCCTCAGGGTGAATCAGCCCCAGCATTTT CASSLRVNQPQHF
. . TRBJ2-3 TRBV7-2 TGTGCCAGCAGCCCGCAGGATTCCGGGAGTGATACGCAGTATTTT CASSPQDSGSDTQYF
. . TRBJ2-5 TRBV3-1/TRBV3-2 TGTGCCAGCAGCCAAGTCTATGAGACATTCGAAGAGACCCAGTACTTC CASSQVYETFEETQYF
. TRBD1 TRBJ1-2 TRBV5-5 TGTGCCAGCAGCTTTGACAGGGGATTCGGGGGCTACACCTTC CASSFDRGFGGYTF
few TRBD1 TRBJ1-6 TRBV19 TGTGCCAGTAGTATCAAGGGGGCTGATTCACCCCTCCACTTT CASSIKGADSPLHF
. . TRBJ1-2 TRBV6-5 TGTGCCAGCAGTTACGGTCGGGGGGCCAACTATGGCTACACCTTC CASSYGRGANYGYTF
once . TRBJ1-2 TRBV12-3/TRBV12-4 TGTGCCAGCATGAGATCCTATGGCTACACCTTC CASMRSYGYTF
once . TRBJ2-5 TRBV27 TGTGCCAGCAGTCCCCGGTACCAAGAGACCCAGTACTTC CASSPRYQETQYF
. . TRBJ1-4 TRBV18 TGTGCCAGCTCACCAGGTGCAGTAACTAATGAAAAACTGTTTTTT CASSPGAVTNEKLFF
once . TRBJ2-6 TRBV18 TGTGCCAGCTCACAACAAACAGGGCTTACAAGCTCTGGGGCCAACGTCCTGACTTTC CASSQQTGLTSSGANVLTF
. TRBD1 TRBJ2-5 TRBV19 TGTGCCACCGGGGACAGACAAGAGACCCAGTACTTC CATGDRQETQYF
. . TRBJ1-4 TRBV2 TGTGCCAGCAGCTTAAATGAAAAACTGTTTTTT CASSLNEKLFF
. TRBD2 TRBJ2-1 TRBV11-2 TGTGCCAGCAGCTTAGCGGCGGGAGTTAATAATGAGCAGTTCTTC CASSLAAGVNNEQFF
. . TRBJ1-5 TRBV4-1 TGCGCCAGCAGCCAAGGGGGTCTGGGGGGTGGGCAGCCCCAGCATTTT CASSQGGLGGGQPQHF